The T cell receptor (beta chain) under discussion was sequenced for a study of cytotoxic CD8 clonotypes in ibrutinib-treated CLL. Study-level information: Among the patients, roughly ten presented as relapsed/refractory and about 14 as treatment-naive; approximately 17 showed unmutated IGHV. The samples contained hundreds of thousands of productive templates on average. They also contained an average of about 100,000 productive rearrangements.

Of note for this clone: Its antigen is currently unknown.

V shed 5 bases and J shed 4 bases, with 15 bases lying between them. Germline values: CDR1 SEHNR, CDR2 FQNEAQ (reference sequence). The CDR3 is 15 residues long. The data were produced by immunoSEQ multiplex PCR, yet TCRdb's version contains in-frame clones alone and is incomplete. The sample contains under 300,000 clones, approximately 79% of which appear only once. Study-wide findings and caveats: Few clonotypes were public, and these shrank or held steady under treatment. Measured clonality at baseline was greater than in age-matched healthy donors and tracked with circulating CD8+ T-cell counts.

The TCR was taken from a human donor with chronic lymphocytic leukemia. The source material was PBMCs, sampled at disease progression, from a patient treated with ibrutinib. The V and J genes are TRBV7-9 and TRBJ1-3, with a weak D call TRBD1 (6 bases). The CDR3 protein is CASSLITGLGNTIYF. Written as DNA, the CDR3 is TGTGCCAGCAGCCTAATTACAGGGTTGGGAAACACCATATATTTT. The variable domain in full, completed from reference TRBV7-9 and TRBJ1-3, reads DTGVSQNPRHKITKRGQNVTFRCDPISEHNRLYWYRQTLGQGPEFLTYFQNEAQLEKSRLLSDRFSAERPKGSFSTLEIQRTEQGDSAMYLCASSLITGLGNTIYFGEGSWLTVV.